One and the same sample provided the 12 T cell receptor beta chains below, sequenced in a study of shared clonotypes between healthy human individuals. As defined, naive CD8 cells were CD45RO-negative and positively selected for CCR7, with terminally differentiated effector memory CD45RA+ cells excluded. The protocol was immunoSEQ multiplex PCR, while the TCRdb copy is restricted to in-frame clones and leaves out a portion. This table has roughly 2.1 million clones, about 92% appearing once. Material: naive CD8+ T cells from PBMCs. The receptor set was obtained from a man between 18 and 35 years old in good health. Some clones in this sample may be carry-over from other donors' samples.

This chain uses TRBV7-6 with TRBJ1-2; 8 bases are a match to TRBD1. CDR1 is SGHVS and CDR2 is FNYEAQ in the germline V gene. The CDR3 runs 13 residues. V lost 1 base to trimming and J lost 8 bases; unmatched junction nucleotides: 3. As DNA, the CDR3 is TGTGCCAGCAGCTTAGGGACAGGGTTCGGCTACACCTTC. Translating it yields CASSLGTGFGYTF.

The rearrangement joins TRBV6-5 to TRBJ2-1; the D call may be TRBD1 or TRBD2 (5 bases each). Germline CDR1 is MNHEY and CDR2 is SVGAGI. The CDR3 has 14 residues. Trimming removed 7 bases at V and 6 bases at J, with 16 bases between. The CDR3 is CASKDSTRGNEQFF. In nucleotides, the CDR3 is TGTGCCAGCAAAGACAGCACACGGGGCAATGAGCAGTTCTTC.

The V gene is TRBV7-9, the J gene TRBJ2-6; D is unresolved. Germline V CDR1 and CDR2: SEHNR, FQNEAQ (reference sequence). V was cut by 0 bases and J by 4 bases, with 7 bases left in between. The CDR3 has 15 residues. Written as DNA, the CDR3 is TGTGCCAGCAGCTTAGCGGTCTACGGGGCCAACGTCCTGACTTTC. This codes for CASSLAVYGANVLTF.

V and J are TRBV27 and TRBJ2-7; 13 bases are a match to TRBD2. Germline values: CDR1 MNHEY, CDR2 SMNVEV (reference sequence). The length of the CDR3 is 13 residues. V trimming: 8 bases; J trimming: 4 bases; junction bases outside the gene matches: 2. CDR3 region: CASLGLAGYEQYF. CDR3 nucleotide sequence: TGTGCCAGCCTGGGACTAGCGGGATACGAGCAGTACTTC.

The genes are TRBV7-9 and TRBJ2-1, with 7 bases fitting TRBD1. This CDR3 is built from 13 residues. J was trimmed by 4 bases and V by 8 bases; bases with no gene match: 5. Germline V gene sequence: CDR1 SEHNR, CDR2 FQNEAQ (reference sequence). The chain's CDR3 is CASDRATYNEQFF. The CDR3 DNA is TGTGCCAGCGACAGGGCAACTTACAATGAGCAGTTCTTC. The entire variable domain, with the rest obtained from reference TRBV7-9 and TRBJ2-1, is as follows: DTGVSQNPRHKITKRGQNVTFRCDPISEHNRLYWYRQTLGQGPEFLTYFQNEAQLEKSRLLSDRFSAERPKGSFSTLEIQRTEQGDSAMYLCASDRATYNEQFFGPGTRLTVL.

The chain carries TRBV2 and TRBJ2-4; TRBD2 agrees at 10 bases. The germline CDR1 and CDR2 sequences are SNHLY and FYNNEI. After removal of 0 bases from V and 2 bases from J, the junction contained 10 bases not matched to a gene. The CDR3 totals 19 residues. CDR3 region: CASSEARLAGAGTKNIQYF. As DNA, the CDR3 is TGTGCCAGCAGTGAAGCGAGGCTAGCGGGAGCGGGTACCAAAAACATTCAGTACTTC.

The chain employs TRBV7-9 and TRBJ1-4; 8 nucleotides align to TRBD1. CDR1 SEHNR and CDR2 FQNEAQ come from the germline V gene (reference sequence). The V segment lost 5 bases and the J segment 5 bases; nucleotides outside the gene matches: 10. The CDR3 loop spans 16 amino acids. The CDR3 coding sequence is TGTGCCAGCAGCCAGCCCATACAGGGGGAAAATGAAAAACTGTTTTTT. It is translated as CASSQPIQGENEKLFF.

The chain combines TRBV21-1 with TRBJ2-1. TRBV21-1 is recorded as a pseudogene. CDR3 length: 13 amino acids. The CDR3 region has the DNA TGTGCCAGCCCCGCCGGGACCCACAATGAGCAGTTCTTC. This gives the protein CASPAGTHNEQFF.

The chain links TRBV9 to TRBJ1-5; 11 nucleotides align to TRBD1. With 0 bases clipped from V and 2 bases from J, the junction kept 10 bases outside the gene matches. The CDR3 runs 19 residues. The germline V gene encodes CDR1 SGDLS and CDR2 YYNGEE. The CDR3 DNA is TGTGCCAGCAGCGTAGAGCGGACAGGGGGCTATTTGGGCAATCAGCCCCAGCATTTT. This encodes CASSVERTGGYLGNQPQHF.

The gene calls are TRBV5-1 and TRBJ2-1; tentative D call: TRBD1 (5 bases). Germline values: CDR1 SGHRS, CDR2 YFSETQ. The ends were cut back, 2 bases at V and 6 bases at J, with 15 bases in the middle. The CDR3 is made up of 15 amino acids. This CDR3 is CASSFGAQGGNEQFF. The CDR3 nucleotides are TGCGCCAGCAGCTTTGGGGCCCAGGGTGGCAATGAGCAGTTCTTC.

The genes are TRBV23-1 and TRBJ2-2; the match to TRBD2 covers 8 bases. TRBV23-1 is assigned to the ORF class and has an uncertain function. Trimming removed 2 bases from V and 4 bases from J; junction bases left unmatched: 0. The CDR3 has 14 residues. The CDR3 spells CASSQREGTGELFF. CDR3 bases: TGCGCCAGCAGTCAACGGGAGGGCACCGGGGAGCTGTTTTTT.

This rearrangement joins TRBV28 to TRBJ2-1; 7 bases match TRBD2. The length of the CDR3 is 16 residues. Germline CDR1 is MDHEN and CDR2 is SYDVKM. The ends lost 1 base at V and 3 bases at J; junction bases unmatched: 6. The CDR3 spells CASSLLPSGNYNEQFF. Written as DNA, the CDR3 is TGTGCCAGCAGTTTATTGCCTAGCGGAAACTACAATGAGCAGTTCTTC. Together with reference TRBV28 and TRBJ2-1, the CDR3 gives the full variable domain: DVKVTQSSRYLVKRTGEKVFLECVQDMDHENMFWYRQDPGLGLRLIYFSYDVKMKEKGDIPEGYSVSREKKERFSLILESASTNQTSMYLCASSLLPSGNYNEQFFGPGTRLTVL.